The present T cell receptor beta chain was sequenced within a study of T cells in women clearing cervical HPV infection. Study conclusions and caveats: Each sample's T-cell count was unknown, possibly confounding richness. Cases and controls were distinguished at AUC approximately 0.8 by richness and V genes.

Comment on this clone: Antigen specificity is unknown. The read is 3 residues too short to cover the CDR3 end, so that end is filled in from the germline J gene.

Looked up from germline, CDR1 is LNHDA and CDR2 is SQIVND (reference sequence). The CDR3 has 13 residues. Sequenced by immunoSEQ multiplex PCR; TCRdb stores in-frame clones only, minus some. The record lists about 37,000 clones, of which the ten most abundant hold less than 7%. The sequence came from a woman between 18 and 75 years old with a cervical HPV16 infection that either progressed to CIN3+ or cleared (not recorded which). The specimen was blood buffy coat. The J gene is TRBJ2-3, the V gene TRBV19; unclear D gene. The part of the CDR3 DNA that was read is TGTGCCAGTAGTACCTATAGCAATCAGCCG. It encodes CASSTYSNQP. The full CDR3 protein reads CASSTYSNQPQYF.